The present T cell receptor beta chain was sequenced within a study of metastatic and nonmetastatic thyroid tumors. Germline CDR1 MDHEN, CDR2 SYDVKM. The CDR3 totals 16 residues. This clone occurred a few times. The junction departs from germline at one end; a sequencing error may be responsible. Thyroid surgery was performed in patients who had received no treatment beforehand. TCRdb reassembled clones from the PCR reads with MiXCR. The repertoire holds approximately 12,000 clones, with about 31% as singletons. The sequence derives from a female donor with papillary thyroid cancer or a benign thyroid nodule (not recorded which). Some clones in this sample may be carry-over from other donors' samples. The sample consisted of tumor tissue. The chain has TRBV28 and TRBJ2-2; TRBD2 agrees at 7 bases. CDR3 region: CASSLAGEPNIGELFF. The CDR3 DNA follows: TGTGCCAGCAGTTTAGCGGGGGAGCCTAACATCGGGGAGCTGTTTTTT.